A single sample gave rise to the 8 T cell receptor beta chains below, sequenced in a study of cytomegalovirus exposure and HLA in healthy donors. Use of 60 Vbeta and 13 Jbeta primers characterized the PCR. The data were produced by immunoSEQ multiplex PCR, yet TCRdb's version contains in-frame clones alone and is incomplete. This sample has about 140,000 clones, with 73% found just once. Sequencing was performed on PBMCs. All receptors come from a woman between 35 and 50 years old in good health and CMV-seronegative.

The V gene is TRBV4-1, the J gene TRBJ2-3, with TRBD2 as a possible D gene (5 bases). CDR3 size: 14 residues. V was trimmed by 1 base and J by 3 bases, leaving 8 bases between them. Germline V CDR1 and CDR2: MGHRA, YSYEKL. The CDR3, as DNA: TGCGCCAGCAGCCAAGGCCGGGGTACAGATACGCAGTATTTT. This encodes CASSQGRGTDTQYF.

In this sample, this clone turned up a few times. V is TRBV5-1 and J is TRBJ1-2, with D hard to call. CDR3 length equals 13 residues. The germline CDR1 and CDR2 sequences are SGHRS and YFSETQ. V was cut by 6 bases and J by 8 bases, with 17 bases left in between. The CDR3 sequence is CASTEGRDRGYTF. In DNA, the CDR3 is TGCGCCAGCACCGAAGGGAGGGATCGCGGCTACACCTTC.

The table lists this clone with a few counts. The genes are TRBV4-1 and TRBJ2-2, with D tentatively TRBD2 (5 bases). CDR3 size: 15 residues. Per germline, CDR1 MGHRA and CDR2 YSYEKL. Deletions cut 2 bases from V and 1 base from J, with 8 bases between. CDR3: CASSQRTLNTGELFF. For the CDR3, the DNA is TGCGCCAGCAGCCAAAGGACTTTGAACACCGGGGAGCTGTTTTTT.

This clone came up a few times. The chain is built from TRBV4-3 and TRBJ2-1; D perhaps matches TRBD2 (6 bases). This CDR3 has 13 amino acids. The germline V and J ends were trimmed by 2 bases and 12 bases, with 14 bases remaining between them. Per germline, CDR1 LGHNA and CDR2 YSLEER. CDR3 DNA sequence: TGCGCCAGCAGCCAACGGTTAACGGAGGGGCAGTTCTTC. Amino acid sequence: CASSQRLTEGQFF.

The rearrangement links TRBV5-1 to TRBJ1-2; 8 positions match TRBD1. Losses at the gene ends were 6 bases for V and 6 bases for J; bases not matched to a gene: 4. This CDR3 contains 12 residues. The V gene's germline CDR1 is SGHRS and CDR2 YFSETQ. For the CDR3, the DNA is TGCGCCAGCACCCTGACAGGGGATGGCTACACCTTC. Its translation is CASTLTGDGYTF.

This chain connects TRBV7-8 to TRBJ1-6; D might be TRBD1 (6 bases). This CDR3 contains 15 residues. V was clipped by 4 bases and J by 10 bases, with 17 bases between them. The germline gives CDR1 SGHVS, CDR2 FQNEAQ. CDR3 nucleotide sequence: TGTGCCAGCAGCTCAGTCGAAGGGGGATACTCACCCCTCCACTTT. Its translation: CASSSVEGGYSPLHF.

This sequence joins TRBV20-1 and TRBJ2-7; the D gene is possibly TRBD2 (6 bases). The CDR3 length is 11 residues. Germline CDR1 and CDR2: DFQATT and SNEGSKA (reference sequence). The V end lost 6 bases, the J end lost 3 bases, and 9 bases lay between the germline ends. The CDR3 DNA follows: TGCAGTGCCGGGGGAGGCTACGAGCAGTACTTC. Protein: CSAGGGYEQYF.

Only a few counts were recorded for this clone. The chain uses TRBV6-5 and TRBJ1-5; D is ambiguous. V was pared by 0 bases and J by 7 bases, with 13 bases between. Germline lookup yields CDR1 MNHEY and CDR2 SVGAGI. The CDR3 is made up of 15 amino acids. Here the CDR3 DNA reads TGTGCCAGCAGTTACTCAGTTGGGTTCGGGCAGCCCCAGCATTTT. It yields the protein CASSYSVGFGQPQHF.